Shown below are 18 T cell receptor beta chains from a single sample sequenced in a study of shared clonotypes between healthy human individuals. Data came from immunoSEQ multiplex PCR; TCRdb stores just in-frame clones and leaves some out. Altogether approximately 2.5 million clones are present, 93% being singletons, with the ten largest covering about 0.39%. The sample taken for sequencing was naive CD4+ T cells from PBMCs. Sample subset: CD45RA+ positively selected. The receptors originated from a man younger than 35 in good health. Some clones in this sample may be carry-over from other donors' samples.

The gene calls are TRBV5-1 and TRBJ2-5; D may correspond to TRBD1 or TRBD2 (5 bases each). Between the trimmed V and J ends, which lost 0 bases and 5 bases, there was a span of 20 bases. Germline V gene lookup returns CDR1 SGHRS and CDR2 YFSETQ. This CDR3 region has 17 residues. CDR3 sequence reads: CASSLGFGDQRWETQYF. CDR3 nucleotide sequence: TGCGCCAGCAGCTTGGGGTTCGGGGACCAACGGTGGGAGACCCAGTACTTC.

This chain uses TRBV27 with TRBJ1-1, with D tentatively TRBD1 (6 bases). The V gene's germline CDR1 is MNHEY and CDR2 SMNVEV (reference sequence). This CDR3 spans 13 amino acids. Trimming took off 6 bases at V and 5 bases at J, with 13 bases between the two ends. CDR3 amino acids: CASRGHQLTEAFF. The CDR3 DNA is TGTGCCAGCAGGGGACACCAGTTGACTGAAGCTTTCTTT.

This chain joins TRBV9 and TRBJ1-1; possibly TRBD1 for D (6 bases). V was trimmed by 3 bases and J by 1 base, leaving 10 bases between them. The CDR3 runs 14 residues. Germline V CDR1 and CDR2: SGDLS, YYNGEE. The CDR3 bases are TGTGCCAGCAGCGCTATACAGGGGAACACTGAAGCTTTCTTT. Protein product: CASSAIQGNTEAFF.

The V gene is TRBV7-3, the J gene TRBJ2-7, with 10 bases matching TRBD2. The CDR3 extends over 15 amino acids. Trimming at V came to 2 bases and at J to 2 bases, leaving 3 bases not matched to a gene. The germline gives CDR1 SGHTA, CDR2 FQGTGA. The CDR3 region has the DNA TGTGCCAGCAGCTTACTAGCGGGAGTCCCCTACGAGCAGTACTTC. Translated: CASSLLAGVPYEQYF.

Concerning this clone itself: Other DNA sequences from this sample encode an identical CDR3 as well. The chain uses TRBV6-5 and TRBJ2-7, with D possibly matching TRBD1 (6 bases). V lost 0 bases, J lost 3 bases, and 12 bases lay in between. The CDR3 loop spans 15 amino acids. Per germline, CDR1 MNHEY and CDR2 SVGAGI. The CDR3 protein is CASSYSGTGRYEQYF. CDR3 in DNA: TGTGCCAGCAGTTACTCGGGTACAGGGCGCTACGAGCAGTACTTC.

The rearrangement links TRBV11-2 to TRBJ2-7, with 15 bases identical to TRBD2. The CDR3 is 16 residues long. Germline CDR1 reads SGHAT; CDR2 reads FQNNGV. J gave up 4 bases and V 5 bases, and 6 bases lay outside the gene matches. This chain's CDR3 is CASSPVGTSGRYEQYF. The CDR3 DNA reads TGTGCCAGCAGCCCAGTCGGGACTAGCGGGAGGTACGAGCAGTACTTC.

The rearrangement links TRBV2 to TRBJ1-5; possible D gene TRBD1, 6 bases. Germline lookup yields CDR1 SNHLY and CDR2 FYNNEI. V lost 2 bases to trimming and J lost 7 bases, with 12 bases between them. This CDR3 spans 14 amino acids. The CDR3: CASSELTGSQPQHF. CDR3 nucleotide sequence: TGTGCCAGCAGTGAATTGACAGGAAGCCAGCCCCAGCATTTT.

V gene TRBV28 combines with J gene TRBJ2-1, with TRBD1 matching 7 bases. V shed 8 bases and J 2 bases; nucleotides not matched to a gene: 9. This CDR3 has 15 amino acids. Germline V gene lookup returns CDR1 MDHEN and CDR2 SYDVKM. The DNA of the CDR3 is TGTGCCAGCGGTGCGGCAGACAGGGCCTACAATGAGCAGTTCTTC. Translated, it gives CASGAADRAYNEQFF.

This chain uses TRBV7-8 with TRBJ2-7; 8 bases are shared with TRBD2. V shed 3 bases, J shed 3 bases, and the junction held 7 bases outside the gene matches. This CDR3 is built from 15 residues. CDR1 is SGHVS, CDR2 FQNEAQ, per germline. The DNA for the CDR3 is TGTGCCAGCAGCTTTCCAGCGGGAGACATCTACGAGCAGTACTTC. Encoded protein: CASSFPAGDIYEQYF. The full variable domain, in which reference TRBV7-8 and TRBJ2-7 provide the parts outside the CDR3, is GAGVSQSPRYKVAKRGQDVALRCDPISGHVSLFWYQQALGQGPEFLTYFQNEAQLDKSGLPSDRFFAERPEGSVSTLKIQRTQQEDSAVYLCASSFPAGDIYEQYFGPGTRLTVT.

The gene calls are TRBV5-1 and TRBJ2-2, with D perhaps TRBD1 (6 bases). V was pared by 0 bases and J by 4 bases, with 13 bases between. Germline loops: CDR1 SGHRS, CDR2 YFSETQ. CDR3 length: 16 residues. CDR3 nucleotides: TGCGCCAGCAGCTTGGCCGAGTTAGGGGGCACCGGGGAGCTGTTTTTT. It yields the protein CASSLAELGGTGELFF.

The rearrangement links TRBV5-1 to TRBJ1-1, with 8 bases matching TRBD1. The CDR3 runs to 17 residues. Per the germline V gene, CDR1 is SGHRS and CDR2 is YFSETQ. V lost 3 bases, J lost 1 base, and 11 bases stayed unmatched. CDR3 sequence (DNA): TGCGCCAGCAGCTCCCTAGCAGGGGGCAACCAGAACACTGAAGCTTTCTTT. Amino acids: CASSSLAGGNQNTEAFF.

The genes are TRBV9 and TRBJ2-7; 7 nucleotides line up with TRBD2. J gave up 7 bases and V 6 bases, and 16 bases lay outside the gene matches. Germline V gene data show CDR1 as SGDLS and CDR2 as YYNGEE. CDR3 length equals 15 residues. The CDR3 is CASTRGDHPREEQYF. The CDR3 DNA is TGTGCCAGCACACGGGGGGACCATCCCAGGGAAGAGCAGTACTTC. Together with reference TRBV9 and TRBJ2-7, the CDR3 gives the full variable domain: DSGVTQTPKHLITATGQRVTLRCSPRSGDLSVYWYQQSLDQGLQFLIQYYNGEERAKGNILERFSAQQFPDLHSELNLSSLELGDSALYFCASTRGDHPREEQYFGPGTRLTVT.

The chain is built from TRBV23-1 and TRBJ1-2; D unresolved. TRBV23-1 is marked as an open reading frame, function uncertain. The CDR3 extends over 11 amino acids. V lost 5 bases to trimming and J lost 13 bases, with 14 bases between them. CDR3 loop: CASSSPQRFTF. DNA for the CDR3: TGCGCCAGCAGTTCCCCCCAGCGGTTCACCTTC.

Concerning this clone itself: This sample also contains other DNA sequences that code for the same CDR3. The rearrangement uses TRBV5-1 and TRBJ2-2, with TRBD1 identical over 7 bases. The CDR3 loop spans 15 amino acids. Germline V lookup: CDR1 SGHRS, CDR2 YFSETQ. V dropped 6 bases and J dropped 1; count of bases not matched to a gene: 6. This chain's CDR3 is CASKSGTENTGELFF. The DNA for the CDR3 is TGCGCCAGCAAATCCGGGACAGAGAACACCGGGGAGCTGTTTTTT.

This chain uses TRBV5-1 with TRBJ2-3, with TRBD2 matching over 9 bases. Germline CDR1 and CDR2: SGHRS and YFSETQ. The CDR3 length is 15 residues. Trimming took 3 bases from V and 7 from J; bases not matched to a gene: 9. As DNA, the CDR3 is TGCGCCAGCAGCTCACAAGCGGGAGGCTTGAATACGCAGTATTTT. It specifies CASSSQAGGLNTQYF.

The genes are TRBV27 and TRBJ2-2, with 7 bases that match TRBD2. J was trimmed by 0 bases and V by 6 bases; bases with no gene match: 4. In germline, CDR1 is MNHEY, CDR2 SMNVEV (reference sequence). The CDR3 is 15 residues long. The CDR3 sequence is CASRTGTTNTGELFF. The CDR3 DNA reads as TGTGCCAGCAGAACCGGGACTACGAACACCGGGGAGCTGTTTTTT.

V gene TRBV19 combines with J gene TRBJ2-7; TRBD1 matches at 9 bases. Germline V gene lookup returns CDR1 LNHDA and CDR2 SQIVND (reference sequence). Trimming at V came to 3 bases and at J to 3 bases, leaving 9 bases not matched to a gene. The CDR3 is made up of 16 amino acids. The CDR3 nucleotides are TGTGCCAGTAGTATCCTCGGACAGGGGCGTATCTACGAGCAGTACTTC. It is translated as CASSILGQGRIYEQYF.

This chain's CDR3 is CASGQEGSGANVLTF. Written as DNA, the CDR3 is TGTGCCAGCGGACAGGAGGGCTCGGGGGCCAACGTCCTGACTTTC. The chain combines TRBV2 with TRBJ2-6; D might be TRBD1 (7 bases). The CDR3 is made up of 15 amino acids. Trimming removed 8 bases from V and 4 bases from J, with 15 bases in between. Germline V lookup: CDR1 SNHLY, CDR2 FYNNEI.